Below are 19 T cell receptor beta chains sequenced from a single sample in a study of blood T cell repertoires in COVID-19. Clones were read by immunoSEQ multiplex PCR, and TCRdb kept only the in-frame ones, dropping some. The sample yields approximately 150,000 clones, around 87% seen once. The sequenced sample was PBMCs or T cells enriched from blood (not recorded which). The source is a woman aged 40 to 50 who had been exposed to COVID-19.

The rearrangement links TRBV20-1 to TRBJ2-3, with a weak D call TRBD2 (6 bases). CDR3 length: 11 amino acids. V was clipped by 7 bases and J by 5 bases, with 10 bases between them. In germline, CDR1 is DFQATT, CDR2 SNEGSKA (reference sequence). CDR3 residues: CSVGRRDTQYF. CDR3 nucleotide sequence: TGCAGTGTTGGGAGGCGAGATACGCAGTATTTT.

CDR3 residues: CASSSQAGLGNTEAFF. CDR3 nucleotides: TGTGCCAGCAGCTCTCAAGCAGGACTTGGGAACACTGAAGCTTTCTTT. The chain recombines TRBV7-9 with TRBJ1-1; D not certain. Trimming left V 4 bases short and J 1 base short, with 16 bases between. The germline V gene encodes CDR1 SEHNR and CDR2 FQNEAQ (reference sequence). The CDR3 sequence is 16 residues long.

This sequence joins TRBV27 and TRBJ2-1, with 8 positions matching TRBD2. The CDR3 runs 15 residues. Germline V gene data show CDR1 as MNHEY and CDR2 as SMNVEV (reference sequence). J was trimmed by 0 bases and V by 4 bases; bases with no gene match: 2. CDR3 in DNA: TGTGCCAGCAGTTCCCTAGCGGGCTCCTACAATGAGCAGTTCTTC. This translates into CASSSLAGSYNEQFF.

The chain couples TRBV6-5 to TRBJ1-4; maybe TRBD1 (6 bases). Trimming left V 8 bases short and J 8 bases short, with 18 bases between. Germline V gene data show CDR1 as MNHEY and CDR2 as SVGAGI. There are 14 residues in the CDR3. DNA for the CDR3: TGTGCCAGCGCCCGAACAGGGTTCAAAGAAAAACTGTTTTTT. This gives the protein CASARTGFKEKLFF.

The chain combines TRBV6-5 with TRBJ1-2; 9 nucleotides agree with TRBD1. CDR1 MNHEY and CDR2 SVGAGI come from the germline V gene. V shed 6 bases and J 6 bases; nucleotides not matched to a gene: 5. This CDR3 has 13 amino acids. CDR3: CASSSRQGDGYTF. The CDR3, as DNA: TGTGCCAGCAGCTCTAGACAGGGGGATGGCTACACCTTC.

The J gene is TRBJ1-1, the V gene TRBV7-2; no firm D call. V lost 4 bases, J lost 3 bases, and 9 bases lay in between. Germline assignment: CDR1 SGHTA and CDR2 FQGNSA. The CDR3 has 13 amino acids. CDR3 loop: CASSSQSDTEAFF. In nucleotides, the CDR3 is TGTGCCAGCAGCTCTCAGAGCGACACTGAAGCTTTCTTT.

This chain uses TRBV2 with TRBJ1-1; D remains unclear. Per the germline V gene, CDR1 is SNHLY and CDR2 is FYNNEI. CDR3 length: 12 residues. V lost 6 bases and J 1 base, leaving 6 bases between the germline ends. In DNA form, the CDR3 reads TGTGCCAGCAGAGAGAGGAACACTGAAGCTTTCTTT. This gives the protein CASRERNTEAFF.

This clone has just a few counts. The genes are TRBV5-6 and TRBJ1-3; unclear D gene. This CDR3 is 14 amino acids long. CDR1 and CDR2 from the germline V gene are SGHDT and YYEEEE. With 1 base removed from V and 4 bases from J, the gap between germline ends came to 9 bases. The CDR3 bases are TGTGCCAGCAGCTTGAACTTTGCAGGAAACACCATATATTTT. It translates to CASSLNFAGNTIYF.

The chain employs TRBV4-2 and TRBJ2-7, with unresolved D. Trimming stripped 3 bases from V and 2 bases from J, with 2 bases between. This CDR3 contains 11 residues. Germline V lookup: CDR1 LGHNA, CDR2 YNFKEQ. Written as DNA, the CDR3 is TGTGCCAGCAGCCACACCTACGAGCAGTACTTC. This gives the protein CASSHTYEQYF.

The chain recombines TRBV2 with TRBJ2-1; 8 bases agree with TRBD2. Germline V CDR1 and CDR2: SNHLY, FYNNEI. The ends lost 6 bases at V and 2 bases at J; junction bases unmatched: 15. The CDR3 has 18 residues. CDR3 nucleotide sequence: TGTGCCAGCAGACTCTCTCTAAATATAGCGGGAACCTACAATGAGCAGTTCTTC. It is translated as CASRLSLNIAGTYNEQFF.

The V and J genes are TRBV9 and TRBJ2-2, with 14 bases fitting TRBD2. The germline V gene encodes CDR1 SGDLS and CDR2 YYNGEE. V trimming: 4 bases; J trimming: 6 bases; junction bases outside the gene matches: 11. The CDR3 spans 18 residues. CDR3 bases: TGTGCCAGCAGCCCCCTCCCTGGGACTAGCGGGAGCCCCGGGGAGCTGTTTTTT. Protein product: CASSPLPGTSGSPGELFF.

The chain links TRBV7-9 to TRBJ2-1; TRBD2 matches 11 bases. Germline loops: CDR1 SEHNR, CDR2 FQNEAQ (reference sequence). The CDR3 sequence is 17 residues long. The J segment lost 6 bases and the V segment lost 4 bases, leaving 11 bases of the junction unmatched. CDR3 loop: CASSSRLAGFIGNEQFF. CDR3 coding DNA: TGTGCCAGCAGCTCCCGACTAGCGGGATTTATCGGCAATGAGCAGTTCTTC. Full variable domain (missing parts from reference TRBV7-9 and TRBJ2-1): DTGVSQNPRHKITKRGQNVTFRCDPISEHNRLYWYRQTLGQGPEFLTYFQNEAQLEKSRLLSDRFSAERPKGSFSTLEIQRTEQGDSAMYLCASSSRLAGFIGNEQFFGPGTRLTVL.

The chain couples TRBV18 to TRBJ1-3; D possibly corresponds to TRBD1 (6 bases). The CDR3 length is 18 residues. Trimming took off 3 bases at V and 0 bases at J, with 18 bases between the two ends. Germline V gene lookup returns CDR1 KGHSH and CDR2 LQKENI. The CDR3 DNA reads as TGTGCCAGCTCACCTCGAAGGGGGGGCACCAGCTCTGGAAACACCATATATTTT. Translating gives CASSPRRGGTSSGNTIYF.

The V gene is TRBV10-3, the J gene TRBJ2-2; 8 nucleotides match TRBD2. The junction had 17 bases not matched to a gene; V was cut back by 4 bases and J by 7 bases. This CDR3 spans 18 amino acids. In germline, CDR1 is ENHRY, CDR2 SYGVKD. DNA of the CDR3: TGTGCCATCAGTGGTGCGGCGGGTAGCGGGGACCGCGGCGGGGAGCTGTTTTTT. Translated: CAISGAAGSGDRGGELFF.

The CDR3 sequence: CASSKNYSLPIFCF. The CDR3 coding sequence is TGTGCCAGCAGCAAGAATTACAGCCTTCCGATCTTCTGTTTT. This sequence joins TRBV21-1 and TRBJ1-4; the table's D gene call, TRBD1, was not cross checked with the DNA. TRBV21-1 constitutes a pseudogene. This CDR3 has 14 amino acids.

For the CDR3, the DNA is TGTGCCAGCAGACTGAACTATCTAGGACAGTCCGGACGTGGAAACACCATATATTTT. Translation gives CASRLNYLGQSGRGNTIYF. The chain links TRBV28 to TRBJ1-3; TRBD1 is a possible D gene (6 bases). V lost 6 bases, J lost 3 bases, and 27 bases lay in between. The CDR3 totals 19 residues. Germline CDR1 is MDHEN and CDR2 is SYDVKM.

J is TRBJ1-4 and V is TRBV19, with TRBD1 matching 8 bases. The junction had 10 bases not matched to a gene; V was cut back by 5 bases and J by 8 bases. The CDR3 consists of 15 residues. In germline, CDR1 is LNHDA, CDR2 SQIVND (reference sequence). The CDR3 spells CASSLSRTGKEKLFF. CDR3 nucleotides: TGTGCCAGTAGTCTCTCCAGGACAGGGAAGGAAAAACTGTTTTTT. Variable domain in full (rest from reference TRBV19 and TRBJ1-4): DGGITQSPKYLFRKEGQNVTLSCEQNLNHDAMYWYRQDPGQGLRLIYYSQIVNDFQKGDIAEGYSVSREKKESFPLTVTSAQKNPTAFYLCASSLSRTGKEKLFFGSGTQLSVL.

This chain connects TRBV5-5 to TRBJ2-7; D possibly corresponds to TRBD1 (6 bases). Germline loops: CDR1 SGHKS, CDR2 YYEKEE (reference sequence). V lost 4 bases, J lost 6 bases, and 26 bases lay in between. The CDR3 runs to 17 residues. Here the CDR3 reads CASSRIGTPIISSEQYF. The CDR3 DNA reads as TGTGCCAGCAGCCGTATTGGGACACCGATTATATCCAGCGAGCAGTACTTC.

This clone has more than one count but fewer than ten. The gene calls are TRBV5-8 and TRBJ1-5; 8 bases line up with TRBD1. V lost 10 bases and J lost 2; bases outside the gene matches: 11. CDR1 SGHTS and CDR2 YDEGEE come from the germline V gene. The CDR3 totals 15 residues. The CDR3 region is CASQGEGLGNQPQHF. The CDR3 DNA sequence: TGTGCCTCACAGGGGGAGGGGCTGGGCAATCAGCCCCAGCATTTT.